This entry describes one TCR beta chain. Its antigen is unidentified. Repertoires were sampled repeatedly during chemoradiotherapy. The sample comes from a study of chemoradiotherapy in HPV16-positive cancers. Study-level information: Candidate HPV-specific T-cell clones and common TCR motifs came from functional assays in a couple of HPV16-positive patients. General study points: During treatment, candidate HPV-specific clones and E7-related motifs expanded in tumor.

TCRdb's copy holds only in-frame clones and misses some; the assay was immunoSEQ multiplex PCR. The sample carries more than 20,000 clones, roughly 86% recorded once. V lost 1 base and J lost 4; bases outside the gene matches: 2. This CDR3 is 16 amino acids long. Germline values: CDR1 LGHNA, CDR2 YSLEER. The chain is built from TRBV4-3 and TRBJ2-3; 13 nucleotides agree with TRBD2. Source: blood, taken from a patient who underwent chemoradiotherapy. The sequence was obtained from a human donor with HPV-associated anogenital cancer. This CDR3 is CASSQGTSGGSDTQYF. CDR3 sequence (DNA): TGCGCCAGCAGCCAAGGGACTAGCGGGGGCTCAGATACGCAGTATTTT.